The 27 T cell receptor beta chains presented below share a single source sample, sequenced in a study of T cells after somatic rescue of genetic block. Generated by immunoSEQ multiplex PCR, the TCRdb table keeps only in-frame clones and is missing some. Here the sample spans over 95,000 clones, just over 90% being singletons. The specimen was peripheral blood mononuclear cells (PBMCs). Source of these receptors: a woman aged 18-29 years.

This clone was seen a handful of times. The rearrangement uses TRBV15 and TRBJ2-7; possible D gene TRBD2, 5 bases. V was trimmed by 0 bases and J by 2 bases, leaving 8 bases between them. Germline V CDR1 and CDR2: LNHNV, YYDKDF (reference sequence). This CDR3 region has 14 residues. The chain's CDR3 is CATSRDRTAYEQYF. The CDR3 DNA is TGTGCCACCAGCAGAGATCGGACTGCCTACGAGCAGTACTTC.

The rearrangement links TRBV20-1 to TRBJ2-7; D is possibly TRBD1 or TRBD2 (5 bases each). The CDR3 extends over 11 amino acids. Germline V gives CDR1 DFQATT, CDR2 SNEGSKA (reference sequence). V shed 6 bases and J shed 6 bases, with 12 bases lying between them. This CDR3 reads CSAPGDLEQYF. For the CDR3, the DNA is TGCAGTGCCCCCGGGGACCTCGAGCAGTACTTC.

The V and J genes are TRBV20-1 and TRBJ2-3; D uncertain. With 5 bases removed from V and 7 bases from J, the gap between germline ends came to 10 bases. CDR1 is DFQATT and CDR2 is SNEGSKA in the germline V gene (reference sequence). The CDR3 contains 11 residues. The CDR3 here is CSAFELYTQYF. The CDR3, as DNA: TGCAGTGCTTTCGAGTTATATACGCAGTATTTT.

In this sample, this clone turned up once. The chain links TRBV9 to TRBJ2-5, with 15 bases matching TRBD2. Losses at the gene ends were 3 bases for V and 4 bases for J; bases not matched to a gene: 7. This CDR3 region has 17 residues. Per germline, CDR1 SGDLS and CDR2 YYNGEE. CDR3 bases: TGTGCCAGCAGCGCAACCGGACTAGCGGGGGGGCCAGAGACCCAGTACTTC. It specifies CASSATGLAGGPETQYF.

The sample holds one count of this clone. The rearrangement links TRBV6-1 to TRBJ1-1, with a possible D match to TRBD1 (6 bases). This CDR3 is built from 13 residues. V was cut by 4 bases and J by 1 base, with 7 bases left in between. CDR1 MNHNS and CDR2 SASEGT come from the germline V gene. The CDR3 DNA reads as TGTGCCAGCAGTGGGACAGCGAACACTGAAGCTTTCTTT. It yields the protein CASSGTANTEAFF.

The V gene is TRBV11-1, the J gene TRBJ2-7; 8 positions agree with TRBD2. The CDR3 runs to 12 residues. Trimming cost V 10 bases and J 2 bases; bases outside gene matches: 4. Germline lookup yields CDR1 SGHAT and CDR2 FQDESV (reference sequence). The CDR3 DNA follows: TGTGCCACGAGCGGGGGAACCTACGAGCAGTACTTC. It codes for CATSGGTYEQYF.

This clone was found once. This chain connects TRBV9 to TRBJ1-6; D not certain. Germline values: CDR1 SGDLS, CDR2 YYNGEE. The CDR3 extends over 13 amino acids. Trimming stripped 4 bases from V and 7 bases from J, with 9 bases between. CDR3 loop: CASSPRENSPLHF. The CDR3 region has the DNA TGTGCCAGCAGCCCACGGGAGAATTCACCCCTCCACTTT.

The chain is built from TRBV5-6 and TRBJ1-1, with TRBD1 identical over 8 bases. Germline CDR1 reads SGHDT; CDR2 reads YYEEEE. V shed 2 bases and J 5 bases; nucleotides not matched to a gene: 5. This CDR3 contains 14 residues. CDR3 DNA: TGTGCCAGCAGCTTACAGGGGGTAGGGACTGAAGCTTTCTTT. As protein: CASSLQGVGTEAFF.

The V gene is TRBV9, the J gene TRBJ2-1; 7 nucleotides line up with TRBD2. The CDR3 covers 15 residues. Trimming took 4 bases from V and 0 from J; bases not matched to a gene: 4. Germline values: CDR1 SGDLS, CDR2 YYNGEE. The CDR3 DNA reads TGTGCCAGCAGCTGGGAGGGATCCTCCTACAATGAGCAGTTCTTC. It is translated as CASSWEGSSYNEQFF.

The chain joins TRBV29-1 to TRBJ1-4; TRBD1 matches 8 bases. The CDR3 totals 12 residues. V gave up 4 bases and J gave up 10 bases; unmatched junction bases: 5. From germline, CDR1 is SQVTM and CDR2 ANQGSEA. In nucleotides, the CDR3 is TGCAGCGTTGGATCACAGGGGGGAAAACTGTTTTTT. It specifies CSVGSQGGKLFF.

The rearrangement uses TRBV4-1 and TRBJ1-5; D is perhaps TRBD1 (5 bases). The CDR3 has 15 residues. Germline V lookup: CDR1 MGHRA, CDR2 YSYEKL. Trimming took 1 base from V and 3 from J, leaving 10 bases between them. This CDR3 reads CASSQAAGLNQPQHF. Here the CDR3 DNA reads TGCGCCAGCAGCCAAGCAGCGGGGCTCAATCAGCCCCAGCATTTT.

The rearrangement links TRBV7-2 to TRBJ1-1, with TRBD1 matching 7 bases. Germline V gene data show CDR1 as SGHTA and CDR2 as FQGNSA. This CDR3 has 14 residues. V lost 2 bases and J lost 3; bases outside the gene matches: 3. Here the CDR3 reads CASSLYDRDTEAFF. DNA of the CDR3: TGTGCCAGCAGCTTATACGACAGGGACACTGAAGCTTTCTTT. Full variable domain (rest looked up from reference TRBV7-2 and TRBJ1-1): GAGVSQSPSNKVTEKGKDVELRCDPISGHTALYWYRQSLGQGLEFLIYFQGNSAPDKSGLPSDRFSAERTGGSVSTLTIQRTQQEDSAVYLCASSLYDRDTEAFFGQGTRLTVV.

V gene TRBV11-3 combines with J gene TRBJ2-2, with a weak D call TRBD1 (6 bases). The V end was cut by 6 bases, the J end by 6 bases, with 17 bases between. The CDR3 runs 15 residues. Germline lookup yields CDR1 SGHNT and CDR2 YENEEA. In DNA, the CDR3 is TGTGCCAGCAGACGAGGGGGTTCCCCCCCCGGGGAGCTGTTTTTT. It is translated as CASRRGGSPPGELFF. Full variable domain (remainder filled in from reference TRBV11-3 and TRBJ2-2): EAGVVQSPRYKIIEKKQPVAFWCNPISGHNTLYWYLQNLGQGPELLIRYENEEAVDDSQLPKDRFSAERLKGVDSTLKIQPAELGDSAVYLCASRRGGSPPGELFFGEGSRLTVL.

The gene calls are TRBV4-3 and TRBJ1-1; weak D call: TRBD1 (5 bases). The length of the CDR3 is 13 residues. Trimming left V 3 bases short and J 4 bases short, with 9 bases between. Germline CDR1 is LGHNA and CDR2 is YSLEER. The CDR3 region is CASSHTGVTEAFF. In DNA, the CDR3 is TGCGCCAGCAGCCATACGGGGGTCACTGAAGCTTTCTTT.

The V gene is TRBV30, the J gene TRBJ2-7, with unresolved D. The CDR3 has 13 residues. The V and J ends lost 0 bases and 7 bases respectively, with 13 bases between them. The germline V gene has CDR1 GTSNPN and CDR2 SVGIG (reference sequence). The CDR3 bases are TGTGCCTGGAGTGTACTGGGTCCAGGAGAGCAGTACTTC. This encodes CAWSVLGPGEQYF.

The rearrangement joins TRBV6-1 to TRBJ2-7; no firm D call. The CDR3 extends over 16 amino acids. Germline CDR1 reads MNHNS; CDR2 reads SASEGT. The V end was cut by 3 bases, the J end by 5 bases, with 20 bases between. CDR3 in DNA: TGTGCCAGCAGTGACGCGAGAAATATGAGACCCCACGAGCAGTACTTC. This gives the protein CASSDARNMRPHEQYF.

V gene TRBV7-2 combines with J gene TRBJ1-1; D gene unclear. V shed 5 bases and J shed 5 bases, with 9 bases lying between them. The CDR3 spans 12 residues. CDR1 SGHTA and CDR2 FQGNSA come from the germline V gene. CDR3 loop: CASSPGGTEAFF. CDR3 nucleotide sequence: TGTGCCAGCAGCCCTGGAGGGACTGAAGCTTTCTTT.

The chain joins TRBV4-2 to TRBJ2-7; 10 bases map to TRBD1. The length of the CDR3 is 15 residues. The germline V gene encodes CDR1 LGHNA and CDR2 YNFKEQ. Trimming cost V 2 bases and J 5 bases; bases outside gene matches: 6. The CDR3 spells CASSQKGTGVNEQYF. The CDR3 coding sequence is TGTGCCAGCAGCCAAAAAGGGACAGGGGTCAACGAGCAGTACTTC.

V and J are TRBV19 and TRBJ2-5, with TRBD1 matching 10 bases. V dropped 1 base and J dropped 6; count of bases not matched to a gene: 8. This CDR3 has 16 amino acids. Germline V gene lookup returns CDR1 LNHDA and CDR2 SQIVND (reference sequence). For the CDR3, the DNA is TGTGCCAGTAGTATAGGGGTAAGGGACAGGGGTAAGACCCAGTACTTC. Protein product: CASSIGVRDRGKTQYF.

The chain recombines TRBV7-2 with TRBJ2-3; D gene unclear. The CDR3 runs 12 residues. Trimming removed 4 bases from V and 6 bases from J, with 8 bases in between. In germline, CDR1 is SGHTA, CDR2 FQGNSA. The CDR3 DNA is TGTGCCAGCAGCTACGTAGTGGATACGCAGTATTTT. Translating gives CASSYVVDTQYF.

The CDR3 loop reads CASSLRTGHNEQFF. In DNA form, the CDR3 reads TGTGCCAGCAGCTTGAGGACAGGCCACAATGAGCAGTTCTTC. The rearrangement joins TRBV27 to TRBJ2-1; the match to TRBD1 covers 7 bases. The junction had 7 bases not matched to a gene; V was cut back by 6 bases and J by 5 bases. In germline, CDR1 is MNHEY, CDR2 SMNVEV (reference sequence). The CDR3 is 14 amino acids.

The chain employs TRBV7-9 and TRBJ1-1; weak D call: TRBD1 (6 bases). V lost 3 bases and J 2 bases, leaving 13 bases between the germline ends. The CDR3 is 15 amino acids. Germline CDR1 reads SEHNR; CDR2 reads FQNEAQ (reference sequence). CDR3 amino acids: CASSFMTTGNTEAFF. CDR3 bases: TGTGCCAGCAGCTTCATGACGACAGGAAACACTGAAGCTTTCTTT.

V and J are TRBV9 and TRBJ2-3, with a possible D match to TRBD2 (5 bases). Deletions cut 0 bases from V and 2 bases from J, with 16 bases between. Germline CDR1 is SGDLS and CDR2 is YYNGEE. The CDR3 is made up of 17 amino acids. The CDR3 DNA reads TGTGCCAGCAGCGTAGCTAGCCAGGAATGGTACACAGATACGCAGTATTTT. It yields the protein CASSVASQEWYTDTQYF.

The CDR3 DNA is TGTGCCAGCGCCCTGGCGGGGGGGAGCACAGATACGCAGTATTTT. Amino acid sequence: CASALAGGSTDTQYF. The V and J genes are TRBV6-4 and TRBJ2-3; TRBD2 aligns across 9 bases. This CDR3 contains 15 residues. Trimming took 8 bases from V and 0 from J; bases not matched to a gene: 6. Germline V gives CDR1 MRHNA, CDR2 SNTAGT.

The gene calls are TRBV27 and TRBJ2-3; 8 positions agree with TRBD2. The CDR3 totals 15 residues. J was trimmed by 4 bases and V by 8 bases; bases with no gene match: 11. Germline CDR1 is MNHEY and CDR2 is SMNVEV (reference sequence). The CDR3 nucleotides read TGTGCCAGCTGGAGCGGGGGCCCTGCCGCAGATACGCAGTATTTT. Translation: CASWSGGPAADTQYF.

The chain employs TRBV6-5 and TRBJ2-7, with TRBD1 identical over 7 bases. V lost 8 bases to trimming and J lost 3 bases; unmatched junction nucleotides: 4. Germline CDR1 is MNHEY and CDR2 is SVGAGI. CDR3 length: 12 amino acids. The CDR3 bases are TGTGCCAGCTGCGGACAGGACTACGAGCAGTACTTC. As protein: CASCGQDYEQYF.

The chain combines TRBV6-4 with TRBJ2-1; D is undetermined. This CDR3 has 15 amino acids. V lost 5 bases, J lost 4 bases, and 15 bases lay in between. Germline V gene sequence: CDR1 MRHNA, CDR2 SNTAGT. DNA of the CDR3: TGTGCCAGCAGTTACACCGTCCTGTTATACAATGAGCAGTTCTTC. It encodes CASSYTVLLYNEQFF.